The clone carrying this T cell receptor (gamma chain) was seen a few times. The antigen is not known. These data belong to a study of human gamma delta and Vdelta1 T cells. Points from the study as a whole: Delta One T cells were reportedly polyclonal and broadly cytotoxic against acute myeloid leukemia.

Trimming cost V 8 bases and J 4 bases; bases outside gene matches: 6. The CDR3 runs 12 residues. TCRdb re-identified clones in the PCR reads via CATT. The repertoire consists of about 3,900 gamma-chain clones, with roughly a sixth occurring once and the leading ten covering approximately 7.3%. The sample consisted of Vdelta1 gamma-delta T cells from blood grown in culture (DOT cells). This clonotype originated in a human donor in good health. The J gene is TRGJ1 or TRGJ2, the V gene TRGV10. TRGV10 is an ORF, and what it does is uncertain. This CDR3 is CAAWGKYYKKLF. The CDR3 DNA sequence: TGTGCTGCGTGGGGGAAGTATTATAAGAAACTCTTT.